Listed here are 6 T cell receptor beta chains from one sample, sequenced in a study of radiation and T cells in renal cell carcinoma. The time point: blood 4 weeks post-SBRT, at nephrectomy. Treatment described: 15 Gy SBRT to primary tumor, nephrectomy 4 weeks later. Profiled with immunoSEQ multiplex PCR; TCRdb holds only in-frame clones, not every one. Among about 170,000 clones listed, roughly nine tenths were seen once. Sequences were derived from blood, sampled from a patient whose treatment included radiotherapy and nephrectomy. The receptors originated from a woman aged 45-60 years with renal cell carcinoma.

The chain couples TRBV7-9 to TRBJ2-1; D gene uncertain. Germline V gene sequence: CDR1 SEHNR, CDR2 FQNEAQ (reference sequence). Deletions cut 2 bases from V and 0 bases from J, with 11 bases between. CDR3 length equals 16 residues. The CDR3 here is CASSLTQVRSYNEQFF. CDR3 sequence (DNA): TGTGCCAGCAGCTTAACTCAGGTCCGCTCCTACAATGAGCAGTTCTTC.

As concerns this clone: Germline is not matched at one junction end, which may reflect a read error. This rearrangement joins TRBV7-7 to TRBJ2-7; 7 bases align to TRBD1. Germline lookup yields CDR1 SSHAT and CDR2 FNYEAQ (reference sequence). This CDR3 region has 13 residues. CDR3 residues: CASSPTGKGEQYF. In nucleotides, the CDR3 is TGTGCTAGCAGCCCGACAGGGAAAGGCGAGCAGTACTTC.

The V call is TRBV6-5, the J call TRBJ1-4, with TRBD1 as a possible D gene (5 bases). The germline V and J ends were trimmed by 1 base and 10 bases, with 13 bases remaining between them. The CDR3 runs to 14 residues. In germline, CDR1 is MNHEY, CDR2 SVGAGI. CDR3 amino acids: CASSYLTKTGKLFF. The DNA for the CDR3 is TGTGCCAGCAGTTACTTAACTAAAACAGGAAAACTGTTTTTT.

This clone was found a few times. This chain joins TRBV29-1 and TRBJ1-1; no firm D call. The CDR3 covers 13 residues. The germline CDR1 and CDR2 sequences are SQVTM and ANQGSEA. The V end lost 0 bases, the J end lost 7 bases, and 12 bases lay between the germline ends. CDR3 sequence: CSVEDRTAFEAFF. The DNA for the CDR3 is TGCAGCGTTGAAGATCGCACAGCTTTTGAAGCTTTCTTT.

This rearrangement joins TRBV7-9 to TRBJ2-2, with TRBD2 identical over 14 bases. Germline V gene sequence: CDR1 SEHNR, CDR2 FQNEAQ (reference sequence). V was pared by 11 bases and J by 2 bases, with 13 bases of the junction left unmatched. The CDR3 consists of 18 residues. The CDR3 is CALRGTSGGPLNTGELFF. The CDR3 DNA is TGTGCCCTACGAGGGACTAGCGGGGGCCCCCTTAACACCGGGGAGCTGTTTTTT.

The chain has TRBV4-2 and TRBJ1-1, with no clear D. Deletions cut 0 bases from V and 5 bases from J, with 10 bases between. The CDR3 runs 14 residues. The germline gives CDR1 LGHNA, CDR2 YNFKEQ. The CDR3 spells CASSQDHGVTEAFF. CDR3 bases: TGTGCCAGCAGCCAAGATCATGGGGTTACTGAAGCTTTCTTT.